This TCR beta chain was identified during a study of radiotherapy plus CTLA-4 blockade in lung cancer. Study-wide context: Patients showed objective responses in 15% to 20% of cases, and disease control was achieved by 25% to 35%.

Profiling relied on immunoSEQ multiplex PCR, and the TCRdb table lists in-frame clones only, not all of them. Of 70,000 to 95,000 clones listed, approximately 80% are singletons. It was focal radiation plus CTLA-4 blockade with ipilimumab that patients with chemo-refractory metastatic non-small-cell lung cancer received. Study outcomes and limitations: How blood T cell clones changed early, along with interferon-beta, reportedly forecast response best. There was expansion of tumor-derived TCR clones in blood after radiotherapy plus ipilimumab.

Remarks on this clone: What it binds is not known.

J was trimmed by 6 bases and V by 1 base; bases with no gene match: 1. This CDR3 comprises 13 residues. CDR1 and CDR2 from the germline V gene are KGHSH and LQKENI. Sequenced here: peripheral blood, sampled from a patient treated with radiotherapy plus ipilimumab. This receptor was identified in a human donor with non-small cell lung cancer that progressed on radiotherapy plus ipilimumab. This chain uses TRBV18 with TRBJ1-1; 8 bases agree with TRBD1. The chain's CDR3 is CASSPLQGAEAFF. The CDR3 bases are TGTGCCAGCTCACCACTACAGGGGGCTGAAGCTTTCTTT.